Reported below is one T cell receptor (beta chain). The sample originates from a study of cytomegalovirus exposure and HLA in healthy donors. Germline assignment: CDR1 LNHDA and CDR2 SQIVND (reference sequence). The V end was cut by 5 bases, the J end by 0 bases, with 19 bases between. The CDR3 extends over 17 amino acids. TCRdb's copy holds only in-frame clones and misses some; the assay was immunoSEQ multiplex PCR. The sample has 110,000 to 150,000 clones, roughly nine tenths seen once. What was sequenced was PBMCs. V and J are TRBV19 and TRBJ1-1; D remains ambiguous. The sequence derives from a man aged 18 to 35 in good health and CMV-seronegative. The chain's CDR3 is CASSREVRASLNTEAFF. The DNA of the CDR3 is TGTGCCAGTAGTCGAGAGGTCCGAGCTAGTTTGAACACTGAAGCTTTCTTT.